This T cell receptor beta chain is from a study of blood T cell repertoires in COVID-19. Study as a whole: The study drew acute and convalescent COVID-19 samples from the United States, Italy and Spain. T cells, B-cell-depleted T cells, or PBMCs provided the cDNA or gDNA that served as material.

V was cut by 0 bases and J by 3 bases, with 9 bases left in between. The CDR3 consists of 16 residues. The germline CDR1 and CDR2 sequences are PRHDT and FYEKMQ (reference sequence). As handled by the study authors: From reference gene primer amplification, estimates of nucleated cell counts were derived. Here immunoSEQ multiplex PCR was the method, and the copy in TCRdb shows in-frame clones only, minus some. V and J calls and clone size are copied from that table; D and trimming were computed from the DNA. The sample lists approximately 280,000 clones; approximately 85% were seen once. The V and J genes are TRBV13 and TRBJ2-6; a weak D match, TRBD1 (6 bases). The sample comprised peripheral blood. The TCR comes from a woman in her 70s with acute or convalescent COVID-19. This chain's CDR3 is CASSLGGGDGANVLTF. CDR3 nucleotides: TGTGCCAGCAGCTTAGGAGGGGGAGATGGGGCCAACGTCCTGACTTTC.